The 5 T cell receptor beta chains below were found in one sample sequenced in a study of blood T cells in healthy people across ages. The use of a sample-barcoded 5' primer and a J-beta primer mix characterized a second PCR of about 6 to 11 cycles. TCRdb re-analysed the 5' RACE reads in MiXCR, keeping a single row per CDR3 protein. Of around 800,000 distinct CDR3 sequences listed, around a quarter are singletons. These same data were also listed under a study on T cells of mothers and their children.

Sequencing was performed on blood. These receptors all come from a boy between 10 and 17 years old in good health.

This clonotype was found many times. The gene calls are TRBV5-1 and TRBJ2-1; 8 bases are a match to TRBD2. Germline trimming cut 4 bases from V and 2 bases from J; bases unmatched to any gene: 8. The germline V gene encodes CDR1 SGHRS and CDR2 YFSETQ. This CDR3 contains 16 residues. DNA for the CDR3: TGCGCCAGCAGCGACCCCAGCGGGGGAACCTACAATGAGCAGTTCTTC. Its protein is CASSDPSGGTYNEQFF.

Ten or more counts support this clonotype. The chain combines TRBV5-1 with TRBJ1-1, with D perhaps matching TRBD1 (6 bases). Germline-derived CDR1 and CDR2 are SGHRS and YFSETQ. The CDR3 runs to 17 residues. Deletions cut 0 bases from V and 1 base from J, with 16 bases between. The CDR3 reads CASSLAASTGPNTEAFF. The DNA for the CDR3 is TGCGCCAGCAGCTTGGCCGCTTCAACAGGGCCGAACACTGAAGCTTTCTTT.

This clonotype was counted between two and nine times. The chain combines TRBV27 with TRBJ1-5, with D tentatively TRBD1 (5 bases). Germline assignment: CDR1 MNHEY and CDR2 SMNVEV (reference sequence). CDR3 length: 14 amino acids. Trimming cost V 2 bases and J 7 bases, with 12 bases left between them. The CDR3 here is CASSLRGGEQPQHF. CDR3 nucleotide sequence: TGTGCCAGCAGTTTAAGGGGCGGAGAGCAGCCCCAGCATTTT.

The rearrangement links TRBV4-1 to TRBJ2-6, with 12 bases aligning to TRBD2. Germline lookup yields CDR1 MGHRA and CDR2 YSYEKL. The CDR3 is 18 amino acids. Trimming cost V 3 bases and J 0 bases; bases outside gene matches: 3. The DNA for the CDR3 is TGCGCCAGCAGCCACCGGACTAGCGGGGTCTCTGGGGCCAACGTCCTGACTTTC. Translating it yields CASSHRTSGVSGANVLTF.

J is TRBJ2-7 and V is TRBV10-3, with D perhaps matching TRBD1 (6 bases). The CDR3 loop spans 14 amino acids. V was pared by 6 bases and J by 0 bases, with 12 bases between. Germline V gene sequence: CDR1 ENHRY, CDR2 SYGVKD. The CDR3 DNA follows: TGTGCCATCAGGGGTCCAGGGGCCTCCTACGAGCAGTACTTC. Amino acid sequence: CAIRGPGASYEQYF.